The clone carrying this T cell receptor (beta chain) was observed at least ten times. As yet, its antigen is unknown. Regions amplified from RNA transcripts were the TCR beta CDR3 regions. The primer set for the first-round RT-PCR of the TCR CDR3 was HTBI. TCRdb re-analysed the multiplex PCR reads in MiXCR, keeping a single row per CDR3 protein. Of a few hundred thousand distinct CDR3 sequences detected, about a fifth appear once; the ten largest clones hold about 3.7%. The sample is drawn from a study of T cells in Graves' hyperthyroidism and ophthalmopathy. Across the study: The blood sample was taken at first diagnosis, before treatment began.

Whole-study results and caveats: Among thyroid clonotypes expanded above 0.001, most also appeared in blood. Ophthalmopathy stood apart from stable hyperthyroidism in a 13 V-J model.

Graves' hyperthyroidism without ophthalmopathy progression within 18 months was termed stable. The source of this sequence is a woman aged 18-29 years with Graves' hyperthyroidism. Sample: blood.

This chain's CDR3 is CASSSGTGLTETQYF. The CDR3 DNA reads TGCGCCAGCAGCTCCGGGACAGGGCTCACGGAGACCCAGTACTTC. The chain uses TRBV5-1 and TRBJ2-5, with 9 bases aligning to TRBD1. Germline V gene sequence: CDR1 SGHRS, CDR2 YFSETQ. The ends lost 3 bases at V and 5 bases at J; junction bases unmatched: 8. The length of the CDR3 is 15 residues.